The sequence of this TCR beta chain was determined in a study of shared clonotypes between healthy human individuals. Libraries were prepared by immunoSEQ multiplex PCR; TCRdb keeps only in-frame clonotypes and omits some of them. Here the sample spans more than 1,200,000 clones, approximately 98.5% being singletons. V trimming: 2 bases; J trimming: 5 bases; junction bases outside the gene matches: 4. Germline V CDR1 and CDR2: SGHRS, YFSETQ. The CDR3 contains 14 residues. Sample: naive CD4+ T cells sorted from blood. The subset is: CD45RA+ positively selected. The chain is built from TRBV5-1 and TRBJ2-1; 7 nucleotides agree with TRBD2. The clonotype originates from a man aged 25-40 years in good health. Written as DNA, the CDR3 is TGCGCCAGCAGCTTAGCGGGGAGGGACAATGAGCAGTTCTTC. Amino acids: CASSLAGRDNEQFF. The full variable domain, with the rest looked up from reference TRBV5-1 and TRBJ2-1, is KAGVTQTPRYLIKTRGQQVTLSCSPISGHRSVSWYQQTPGQGLQFLFEYFSETQRNKGNFPGRFSGRQFSNSRSEMNVSTLELGDSALYLCASSLAGRDNEQFFGPGTRLTVL.